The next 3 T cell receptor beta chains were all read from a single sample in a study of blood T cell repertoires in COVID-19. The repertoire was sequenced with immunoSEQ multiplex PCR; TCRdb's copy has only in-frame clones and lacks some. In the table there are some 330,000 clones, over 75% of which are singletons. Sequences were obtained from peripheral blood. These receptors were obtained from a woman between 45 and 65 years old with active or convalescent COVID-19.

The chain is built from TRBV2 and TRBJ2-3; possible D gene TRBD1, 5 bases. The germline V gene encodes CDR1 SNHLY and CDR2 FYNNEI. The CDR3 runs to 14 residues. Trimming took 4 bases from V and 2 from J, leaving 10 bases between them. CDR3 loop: CASSVDSTTDTQYF. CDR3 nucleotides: TGTGCCAGCAGTGTAGACAGTACCACAGATACGCAGTATTTT.

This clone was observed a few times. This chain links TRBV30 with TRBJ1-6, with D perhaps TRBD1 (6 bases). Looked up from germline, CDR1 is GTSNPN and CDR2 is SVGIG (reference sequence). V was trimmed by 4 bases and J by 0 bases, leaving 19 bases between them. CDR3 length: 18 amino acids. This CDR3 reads CAWKLPLGDNSYNSPLHF. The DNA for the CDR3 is TGTGCCTGGAAGCTTCCTTTGGGGGACAACTCCTATAATTCACCCCTCCACTTT.

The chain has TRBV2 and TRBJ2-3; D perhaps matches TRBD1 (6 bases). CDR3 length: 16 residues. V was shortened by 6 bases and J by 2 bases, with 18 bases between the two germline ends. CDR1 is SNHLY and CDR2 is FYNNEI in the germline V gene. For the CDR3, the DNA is TGTGCCAGCAGATCAGGGGATATGAGGGTCACAGATACGCAGTATTTT. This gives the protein CASRSGDMRVTDTQYF.